A selection of T cell receptor beta chains follows, all from one sample in a study of a mutant IDH1 vaccine in newly diagnosed glioma. Sequenced by immunoSEQ multiplex PCR; TCRdb stores in-frame clones only, minus some. This repertoire shows 90,000 to 95,000 clones, about 80% found once; its top ten account for 7.4%. Here the sequenced sample was PBMCs, taken from a glioma patient treated with radiotherapy, temozolomide or both. The receptors derive from a woman aged 45-60 years with glioma. Both conserved end residues are part of each CDR3. The order of the fields is D gene, clone size, V gene, J gene, CDR3 DNA, CDR3 protein. A D gene is named only where the DNA matches it firmly. A clone size is listed for some rows: how often the clone was seen (once, few, many), or a class if it is expanded.

D: NA; size: NA; V: TRBV29-1; J: TRBJ2-7; DNA: TGCAGCGTTGGTGGTGCCCTCGGGGAGCAGTACTTC; CDR3: CSVGGALGEQYF
D: TRBD2; size: NA; V: TRBV7-2; J: TRBJ2-5; DNA: TGTGCCAGCAGCTTCCTCGGGGGGGCCCGTGAGACCCAGTACTTC; CDR3: CASSFLGGARETQYF
D: NA; size: NA; V: TRBV9; J: TRBJ2-3; DNA: TGTGCCAGCAGCCTTAGCGGCACTAGCACAGATACGCAGTATTTT; CDR3: CASSLSGTSTDTQYF
D: NA; size: NA; V: TRBV19; J: TRBJ1-2; DNA: TGTGCCAGTAGTATAGATTTCTCCCCAAGAGGGGGCTACACCTTC; CDR3: CASSIDFSPRGGYTF
D: NA; size: NA; V: TRBV10-2; J: TRBJ1-3; DNA: TGCGCCAGCAGTGAAGGGGTCTCTGGAAACACCATATATTTT; CDR3: CASSEGVSGNTIYF
D: NA; size: once; V: TRBV7-2; J: TRBJ1-2; DNA: TGTGCCAGCAGCTTAGGGACCGCAGCGCTCTACACCTTC; CDR3: CASSLGTAALYTF
D: NA; size: NA; V: TRBV5-1; J: TRBJ2-2; DNA: TGCGCCAGCAGCTTTCTACAGGCCTCGAACACCGGGGAGCTGTTTTTT; CDR3: CASSFLQASNTGELFF
D: TRBD2; size: NA; V: TRBV2; J: TRBJ2-3; DNA: TGTGCCAGCGGAGGACTAGCGGGAATCCAGCAGTATTTT; CDR3: CASGGLAGIQQYF
D: TRBD1; size: once; V: TRBV28; J: TRBJ1-5; DNA: TGTGCCAGCATTCGAACCCAGGGGGATCAGCCCCAGCATTTT; CDR3: CASIRTQGDQPQHF
D: TRBD1; size: NA; V: TRBV7-9; J: TRBJ1-1; DNA: TGTGCCAGCAGCTTCCGACAGGGAAGCACTGAAGCTTTCTTT; CDR3: CASSFRQGSTEAFF
D: NA; size: NA; V: TRBV7-2; J: TRBJ2-4; DNA: TGTGCCAGCAGCTTCGGGGCGGGGAACATTCAGTACTTC; CDR3: CASSFGAGNIQYF
D: NA; size: NA; V: TRBV5-4; J: TRBJ1-1; DNA: TGTGCCAGCAGCTTCTTGTCCGGGAACACTGAAGCTTTCTTT; CDR3: CASSFLSGNTEAFF
D: NA; size: NA; V: TRBV7-2; J: TRBJ2-1; DNA: TGTGCCAGCAGCTTAAGTCGGAGCTCCTACAATGAGCAGTTCTTC; CDR3: CASSLSRSSYNEQFF
D: NA; size: NA; V: TRBV4-1; J: TRBJ2-7; DNA: TGCGCCAGCAGCCAACCCGGGACCTACGAGCAGTACTTC; CDR3: CASSQPGTYEQYF
D: TRBD1; size: NA; V: TRBV25-1; J: TRBJ2-3; DNA: TGTGCCAGCAGGGGTTCCGGGACAGGGGTTTTAGATACGCAGTATTTT; CDR3: CASRGSGTGVLDTQYF
D: TRBD1; size: NA; V: TRBV6-1; J: TRBJ1-2; DNA: TGTGCCAGCAGTGACAGGGGGGCCAGGCTATATGGCTACACCTTC; CDR3: CASSDRGARLYGYTF
D: NA; size: NA; V: TRBV30; J: TRBJ2-6; DNA: TGTGCCTGGAGTTCGGTCTCTGGGGCCAACGTCCTGACTTTC; CDR3: CAWSSVSGANVLTF
D: NA; size: NA; V: TRBV18; J: TRBJ2-5; DNA: TGTGCCAGCTCCCGCCTCCAAGAGACCCAGTACTTC; CDR3: CASSRLQETQYF
D: NA; size: few; V: TRBV5-4; J: TRBJ1-2; DNA: TGTGCCAGCAGCTTCGATGGGACCGCTCTTCGCTATGGCTACACCTTC; CDR3: CASSFDGTALRYGYTF
D: NA; size: NA; V: TRBV29-1; J: TRBJ2-1; DNA: TGCAGCGTTGTTCGTGGCTTCGATGAGCAGTTCTTC; CDR3: CSVVRGFDEQFF
D: NA; size: NA; V: TRBV7-9; J: TRBJ2-7; DNA: TGTGCCAGCAGCTTAGCGGGGGCGCAGGGGAGCGAGCAGTACTTC; CDR3: CASSLAGAQGSEQYF
D: TRBD1; size: once; V: TRBV7-2; J: TRBJ1-1; DNA: TGTGCCAGCAGCTCCCAGACAGGGTTGAACACTGAAGCTTTCTTT; CDR3: CASSSQTGLNTEAFF
D: TRBD1; size: NA; V: TRBV10-3; J: TRBJ1-1; DNA: TGTGCCATCTGTGGAGGGACAGGGAACACTGAAGCTTTCTTT; CDR3: CAICGGTGNTEAFF
D: TRBD1; size: NA; V: TRBV6-5; J: TRBJ2-7; DNA: TGTGCCAGCAGTTACCTTACAGGGACAGTTAACTACGAGCAGTACTTC; CDR3: CASSYLTGTVNYEQYF
D: NA; size: NA; V: TRBV7-9; J: TRBJ1-5; DNA: TGTGCCAGCAGCTTAAGCCAGGGCACTAGCAATCAGCCCCAGCATTTT; CDR3: CASSLSQGTSNQPQHF
D: TRBD1; size: NA; V: TRBV4-1; J: TRBJ1-5; DNA: TGCGCCAGCAGCCAAGATACGACAGGGGGAAGCAATCAGCCCCAGCATTTT; CDR3: CASSQDTTGGSNQPQHF
D: NA; size: NA; V: TRBV28; J: TRBJ2-3; DNA: TGTGCCAGCAAGGGAACAGATACGCAGTATTTT; CDR3: CASKGTDTQYF
D: NA; size: NA; V: TRBV6-5; J: TRBJ2-6; DNA: TGTGCCAGCAGTAGAAACTCTGGGGCCAACGTCCTGACTTTC; CDR3: CASSRNSGANVLTF
D: TRBD2; size: NA; V: TRBV5-1; J: TRBJ2-5; DNA: TGCGCCAGCTCCGTGGGGGGGAGTGAAGAGACCCAGTACTTC; CDR3: CASSVGGSEETQYF